These 32 T cell receptor beta chains were all obtained from the same sample, sequenced in a study of response to subunit inactivated influenza vaccine. MiXCR was run by TCRdb on the RT-PCR reads, yielding one entry per CDR3 protein. The table shows about 500,000 distinct CDR3 sequences, with about 15% occurring only once. Material: CD4+ T cells sorted from PBMCs, obtained around 2 years after vaccination. These receptor sequences come from a man between 45 and 75 years old who received an inactivated influenza vaccine.

CDR3 sequence: CASSQVLGVDTQYF. CDR3 sequence (DNA): TGTGCCAGCAGCCAAGTACTAGGTGTAGATACGCAGTATTTT. The chain combines TRBV3-1 with TRBJ2-3, with D possibly matching TRBD2 (5 bases). Germline V gives CDR1 LGHDT, CDR2 YNNKEL (reference sequence). Trimming took off 1 base at V and 5 bases at J, with 10 bases between the two ends. CDR3 length: 14 amino acids.

The V and J genes are TRBV28 and TRBJ2-5; 9 nucleotides match TRBD1. The V gene's germline CDR1 is MDHEN and CDR2 SYDVKM. The CDR3 contains 15 residues. With 3 bases clipped from V and 5 bases from J, the junction kept 7 bases outside the gene matches. The CDR3 region is CASSFQGQGDETQYF. The CDR3 DNA reads as TGTGCCAGCAGTTTCCAGGGACAGGGTGATGAGACCCAGTACTTC.

This clonotype was counted ten times or more. The rearrangement joins TRBV20-1 to TRBJ2-4, with TRBD2 matching over 10 bases. CDR3 size: 16 residues. CDR1 is DFQATT, CDR2 SNEGSKA, per germline (reference sequence). Germline trimming cut 5 bases from V and 0 bases from J; bases unmatched to any gene: 7. The CDR3 is CSALLLAGAAKNIQYF. In DNA, the CDR3 is TGCAGTGCTTTACTCCTAGCGGGAGCAGCCAAAAACATTCAGTACTTC.

The CDR3 DNA follows: TGTGCCAGCAGTCTTGGGACAGGGGGCCGGGGCTACACCTTC. Translated, it gives CASSLGTGGRGYTF. V and J are TRBV12-3 or TRBV12-4 and TRBJ1-2; TRBD1 agrees at 12 bases. This CDR3 is 14 amino acids long. V trimming: 5 bases; J trimming: 8 bases; junction bases outside the gene matches: 6.

This clonotype turned up a few times. The V gene is TRBV11-1, the J gene TRBJ2-7; no clear D. The CDR3 extends over 15 amino acids. The germline V gene encodes CDR1 SGHAT and CDR2 FQDESV (reference sequence). The ends were cut back, 1 base at V and 4 bases at J, with 14 bases in the middle. The CDR3 region is CASSLVGHGFYEQYF. CDR3 DNA: TGTGCCAGCAGCTTAGTAGGTCATGGCTTTTACGAGCAGTACTTC. Variable domain in full (rest from reference TRBV11-1 and TRBJ2-7): EAEVAQSPRYKITEKSQAVAFWCDPISGHATLYWYRQILGQGPELLVQFQDESVVDDSQLPKDRFSAERLKGVDSTLKIQPAELGDSAMYLCASSLVGHGFYEQYFGPGTRLTVT.

This clonotype was observed a few times. V and J are TRBV2 and TRBJ2-1; D not certain. Trimming pared 3 bases from V and 6 bases from J, leaving 9 bases between. This CDR3 is built from 13 residues. The germline gives CDR1 SNHLY, CDR2 FYNNEI. The CDR3 reads CASSEREINEQFF. The CDR3 bases are TGTGCCAGCAGTGAGAGAGAAATCAATGAGCAGTTCTTC.

This clonotype was picked up a small number of times. The V gene is TRBV5-4, the J gene TRBJ2-5, with D possibly TRBD1 on 5 matching bases. In germline, CDR1 is SGHNT, CDR2 YYREEE (reference sequence). The length of the CDR3 is 15 residues. V lost 1 base, J lost 5 bases, and 15 bases lay in between. CDR3 region: CASSLRGSRQETQYF. CDR3 sequence (DNA): TGTGCCAGCAGCTTGAGGGGCTCGCGACAGGAGACCCAGTACTTC. Full variable domain (outside the CDR3, taken from reference TRBV5-4 and TRBJ2-5): ETGVTQSPTHLIKTRGQQVTLRCSSQSGHNTVSWYQQALGQGPQFIFQYYREEENGRGNFPPRFSGLQFPNYSSELNVNALELDDSALYLCASSLRGSRQETQYFGPGTRLLVL.

This clonotype was counted between two and nine times. This rearrangement joins TRBV5-1 to TRBJ2-2; D is unclear. This CDR3 comprises 13 residues. Deletions cut 4 bases from V and 7 bases from J, with 11 bases between. The germline gives CDR1 SGHRS, CDR2 YFSETQ. CDR3 sequence reads: CASSPFGVGELFF. Here the CDR3 DNA reads TGCGCCAGCAGCCCCTTTGGGGTCGGGGAGCTGTTTTTT. Full variable domain (outside the CDR3, taken from reference TRBV5-1 and TRBJ2-2): KAGVTQTPRYLIKTRGQQVTLSCSPISGHRSVSWYQQTPGQGLQFLFEYFSETQRNKGNFPGRFSGRQFSNSRSEMNVSTLELGDSALYLCASSPFGVGELFFGEGSRLTVL.

By its share, this clonotype is medium-sized. The chain combines TRBV4-2 with TRBJ2-2; no clear D gene. Germline CDR1 and CDR2: LGHNA and YNFKEQ. The CDR3 spans 14 residues. Trimming removed 1 base from V and 5 bases from J, with 8 bases in between. The CDR3 protein is CASSQAYRTGELFF. CDR3 nucleotides: TGTGCCAGCAGCCAAGCCTATAGGACCGGGGAGCTGTTTTTT.

The chain recombines TRBV5-1 with TRBJ2-2, with 9 bases matching TRBD1. The CDR3 spans 16 residues. CDR1 SGHRS and CDR2 YFSETQ come from the germline V gene. Unmatched junction bases numbered 6, after V lost 5 bases and J lost 1 base. In DNA form, the CDR3 reads TGCGCCAGCAGAAGTCAGGGACAGGGGAACACCGGGGAGCTGTTTTTT. Translated: CASRSQGQGNTGELFF.

The chain combines TRBV20-1 with TRBJ2-7; unclear D gene. V was cut by 6 bases and J by 5 bases, with 23 bases left in between. Germline V gives CDR1 DFQATT, CDR2 SNEGSKA (reference sequence). This CDR3 comprises 15 residues. CDR3 loop: CSAKPASPVGHEQYF. Written as DNA, the CDR3 is TGCAGTGCCAAACCAGCGTCCCCGGTGGGCCACGAGCAGTACTTC.

V is TRBV12-3 or TRBV12-4 and J is TRBJ1-1, with D maybe TRBD1 (5 bases). The V gene lost 6 bases and the J gene lost 5 bases, with 16 bases spanning the gap. There are 14 residues in the CDR3. CDR3: CASSRSARGTEAFF. CDR3 sequence (DNA): TGTGCCAGCAGCCGCTCGGCCCGGGGGACTGAAGCTTTCTTT.

This clonotype was recorded at least ten times. V usage is TRBV7-2 and J usage is TRBJ2-1; either TRBD1 or TRBD2 may supply D (6 bases each). Germline V lookup: CDR1 SGHTA, CDR2 FQGNSA. The CDR3 has 16 amino acids. V lost 2 bases and J 3 bases, leaving 14 bases between the germline ends. CDR3 region: CASSLRGGSVYNEQFF. CDR3 coding DNA: TGTGCCAGCAGCTTACGAGGGGGGTCGGTCTACAATGAGCAGTTCTTC.

V usage is TRBV3-1 and J usage is TRBJ2-7; 9 bases fit TRBD2. Per the germline V gene, CDR1 is LGHDT and CDR2 is YNNKEL (reference sequence). CDR3 length: 14 amino acids. With 4 bases clipped from V and 3 bases from J, the junction kept 4 bases outside the gene matches. For the CDR3, the DNA is TGTGCCAGCAGCCGTAGCGGGGGTATCTACGAGCAGTACTTC. Its protein product is CASSRSGGIYEQYF.

For this clonotype: A junction end diverges from the germline sequence, so it may reflect a read error. The J gene is TRBJ2-7, the V gene TRBV5-4; D is perhaps TRBD2 (5 bases). The germline CDR1 and CDR2 sequences are SGHNT and YYREEE (reference sequence). The CDR3 covers 13 residues. CDR3 sequence: CAGSLSGTYEQYF. CDR3 nucleotides: TGTGCCGGCAGCTTGTCCGGGACCTACGAGCAGTACTTC.

The chain uses TRBV28 and TRBJ2-7; 9 nucleotides agree with TRBD1. Germline lookup yields CDR1 MDHEN and CDR2 SYDVKM. Trimming at V came to 6 bases and at J to 3 bases, leaving 6 bases not matched to a gene. This CDR3 is 14 amino acids long. The CDR3 region is CASSRDRVDYEQYF. The CDR3 nucleotides are TGTGCCAGCAGCCGGGACAGGGTTGACTACGAGCAGTACTTC. Full variable domain (remainder filled in from reference TRBV28 and TRBJ2-7): DVKVTQSSRYLVKRTGEKVFLECVQDMDHENMFWYRQDPGLGLRLIYFSYDVKMKEKGDIPEGYSVSREKKERFSLILESASTNQTSMYLCASSRDRVDYEQYFGPGTRLTVT.

This clonotype was counted a few times. The chain combines TRBV6-2 or TRBV6-3 with TRBJ2-2; 12 bases align to TRBD2. In germline, CDR1 is MNHEY, CDR2 SVGEGT. The CDR3 runs 17 residues. The ends lost 5 bases at V and 5 bases at J; junction bases unmatched: 9. The CDR3 is CASSDPSGRAPTGELFF. The CDR3 region has the DNA TGTGCCAGCAGTGACCCTAGCGGGAGGGCCCCGACCGGGGAGCTGTTTTTT.

This clonotype was observed many times. This rearrangement joins TRBV7-2 to TRBJ2-2, with D unresolved. The V gene's germline CDR1 is SGHTA and CDR2 FQGNSA. Between the trimmed V and J ends, which lost 6 bases and 7 bases, there was a span of 9 bases. The CDR3 has 12 amino acids. The CDR3: CASSLGVGELFF. The CDR3 DNA reads as TGTGCCAGCAGTTTGGGCGTCGGGGAGCTGTTTTTT. The full variable domain, in which reference TRBV7-2 and TRBJ2-2 provide the parts outside the CDR3, is GAGVSQSPSNKVTEKGKDVELRCDPISGHTALYWYRQSLGQGLEFLIYFQGNSAPDKSGLPSDRFSAERTGGSVSTLTIQRTQQEDSAVYLCASSLGVGELFFGEGSRLTVL.

CDR3 in amino acids: CASSSSLLAGGHYEQYF. DNA of the CDR3: TGTGCCAGCAGCTCAAGCCTCCTAGCGGGGGGACATTACGAGCAGTACTTC. The V and J genes are TRBV7-9 and TRBJ2-7; 11 bases line up with TRBD2. CDR3 length: 17 residues. Germline V gene lookup returns CDR1 SEHNR and CDR2 FQNEAQ (reference sequence). V lost 4 bases and J lost 4; bases outside the gene matches: 12.

The rearrangement links TRBV20-1 to TRBJ2-3; possibly TRBD1 or TRBD2 for D (5 bases each). The CDR3 contains 15 residues. In germline, CDR1 is DFQATT, CDR2 SNEGSKA (reference sequence). Trimming removed 6 bases from V and 1 base from J, with 17 bases in between. This CDR3 is CSAARDLLGTDTQYF. In DNA form, the CDR3 reads TGCAGTGCCGCACGGGACCTTTTGGGCACAGATACGCAGTATTTT.

The V and J genes are TRBV15 and TRBJ2-3; no clear D gene. This CDR3 region has 13 residues. V dropped 5 bases and J dropped 6 bases, with 12 bases sitting between them. Germline V gene lookup returns CDR1 LNHNV and CDR2 YYDKDF (reference sequence). The CDR3 sequence is CATSVGQIDTQYF. The CDR3 DNA follows: TGTGCCACCAGCGTTGGGCAAATTGATACGCAGTATTTT.

The table lists this clonotype with a few counts. The chain is built from TRBV20-1 and TRBJ2-3; D is possibly TRBD1 (6 bases). The CDR3 consists of 14 residues. Germline CDR1 is DFQATT and CDR2 is SNEGSKA (reference sequence). V lost 3 bases, J lost 0 bases, and 10 bases lay in between. The CDR3 coding sequence is TGCAGTGCTAGGGGGGCATTGAGCACAGATACGCAGTATTTT. This encodes CSARGALSTDTQYF.

The chain combines TRBV18 with TRBJ2-5; 8 bases agree with TRBD1. The ends lost 3 bases at V and 5 bases at J; junction bases unmatched: 5. This CDR3 has 14 residues. CDR1 KGHSH and CDR2 LQKENI come from the germline V gene. DNA of the CDR3: TGTGCCAGCTCACCCTTGACAGGGGAGGAGACCCAGTACTTC. It encodes CASSPLTGEETQYF.

The rearrangement joins TRBV20-1 to TRBJ2-3; D might be TRBD1 or TRBD2, each matching 5 bases. With 3 bases removed from V and 5 bases from J, the gap between germline ends came to 18 bases. CDR1 is DFQATT, CDR2 SNEGSKA, per germline (reference sequence). The CDR3 is 15 amino acids. The CDR3 sequence is CSARSAGLGGDTQYF. DNA of the CDR3: TGCAGTGCTAGGAGCGCCGGACTTGGGGGAGATACGCAGTATTTT.

Many counts were recorded for this clonotype. The chain combines TRBV29-1 with TRBJ2-2; no firm D call. This CDR3 has 11 amino acids. Looked up from germline, CDR1 is SQVTM and CDR2 is ANQGSEA. V gave up 4 bases and J gave up 5 bases, with 5 bases separating them. The CDR3 region has the DNA TGCAGCGTTGCGGTTACCGGGGAGCTGTTTTTT. Translation gives CSVAVTGELFF.

The chain joins TRBV6-2 or TRBV6-3 to TRBJ2-1; 10 bases match TRBD2. The CDR3 covers 15 residues. Germline V gene sequence: CDR1 MNHEY, CDR2 SVGEGT. With V trimmed by 10 bases and J by 9 bases, 15 bases remained unmatched. CDR3 DNA: TGTGCCACCATCACGCCCCTAGCGGGAGTTTGTGAGCAGTTCTTC. The encoded protein is CATITPLAGVCEQFF.

This clonotype came up a few times. The chain recombines TRBV20-1 with TRBJ2-5; 12 nucleotides line up with TRBD2. CDR1 is DFQATT and CDR2 is SNEGSKA in the germline V gene (reference sequence). J gave up 5 bases and V 1 base, and 5 bases lay outside the gene matches. This CDR3 region has 15 residues. The CDR3 loop is CSARVGTSGPETQYF. The CDR3 DNA reads TGCAGTGCTAGAGTCGGGACTAGCGGGCCGGAGACCCAGTACTTC.

The rearrangement links TRBV5-1 to TRBJ1-3; 10 bases match TRBD1. The CDR3 is 16 amino acids. After removal of 0 bases from V and 4 bases from J, the junction contained 4 bases not matched to a gene. Germline V CDR1 and CDR2: SGHRS, YFSETQ. Here the CDR3 reads CASSLEGQGSGNTIYF. In DNA form, the CDR3 reads TGCGCCAGCAGCTTGGAGGGACAGGGGTCCGGAAACACCATATATTTT.

In its sample, this clonotype was seen a few times. The V call is TRBV5-1, the J call TRBJ2-1, with D unclear. The CDR3 length is 15 residues. Trimming stripped 2 bases from V and 6 bases from J, with 15 bases between. Germline V gives CDR1 SGHRS, CDR2 YFSETQ. CDR3 amino acids: CASSLHSLTGNEQFF. CDR3 nucleotides: TGCGCCAGCAGCTTACATTCCTTAACTGGCAATGAGCAGTTCTTC.

This clonotype was recorded at least ten times. The V call is TRBV12-3 or TRBV12-4, the J call TRBJ1-1; the D is unclear. Between the trimmed V and J ends, which lost 2 bases and 6 bases, there was a span of 19 bases. The CDR3 totals 16 residues. Here the CDR3 reads CASSLNIGRQSAEAFF. CDR3 nucleotide sequence: TGTGCCAGCAGTTTAAATATCGGACGGCAAAGCGCTGAAGCTTTCTTT.

This clonotype was counted only a few times. The chain recombines TRBV29-1 with TRBJ2-7; 8 bases are a match to TRBD1. The CDR3 covers 16 residues. J was trimmed by 2 bases and V by 6 bases; bases with no gene match: 15. Germline values: CDR1 SQVTM, CDR2 ANQGSEA. CDR3 sequence reads: CSVTTDTGGTPYEQYF. CDR3 nucleotides: TGCAGCGTGACCACAGATACAGGGGGGACCCCCTACGAGCAGTACTTC.

This clonotype turned up a few times. This chain uses TRBV20-1 with TRBJ2-2; D unclear. CDR3 length: 16 residues. Germline CDR1 and CDR2: DFQATT and SNEGSKA (reference sequence). The germline V and J ends were trimmed by 1 base and 0 bases, with 12 bases remaining between them. The CDR3 loop reads CSARGPSAANTGELFF. In DNA, the CDR3 is TGCAGTGCTAGAGGACCGAGCGCTGCGAACACCGGGGAGCTGTTTTTT.